This T cell receptor (beta chain) was captured in a study of regulatory T cells in long-lasting Graves disease. Described time point: newly diagnosed GD, antithyroid drugs for less than 3 months. The TCR library was prepared using RNA isolated from PBMCs. Arm-PCR of CDR3 regions with iRepertoire HTBI primers generated TCR beta libraries. MiXCR was run by TCRdb on the multiplex PCR reads, yielding one entry per CDR3 protein. This table has a few hundred thousand distinct CDR3 sequences, roughly 17% appearing once. This clonotype was found many times. The CDR3 consists of 13 residues. Looked up from germline, CDR1 is DFQATT and CDR2 is SNEGSKA (reference sequence). V was trimmed by 4 bases and J by 7 bases, leaving 14 bases between them. A further study also used this sample, focusing on T cells in Graves' hyperthyroidism and ophthalmopathy. Turning to that study: Primed by the HTBI set, a first-round RT-PCR was run on the TCR CDR3.

The receptor comes from a woman aged 18-29 years with Graves disease. This chain joins TRBV20-1 and TRBJ1-5; no definite D call. Sample: peripheral blood mononuclear cells (PBMCs), taken at new diagnosis, from a patient treated with antithyroid drugs. CDR3 nucleotide sequence: TGCAGTGCTATATCCGGACCCTTGCAGCCCCAGCATTTT. Protein product: CSAISGPLQPQHF.